Listed here are 16 T cell receptor beta chains from one sample, sequenced in a study of early T cells in non-severe SARS-CoV-2 infection. TCRdb fed the 5' RACE reads into MiXCR, producing one record per CDR3 protein. The sample records 50,000 to 60,000 distinct CDR3 sequences, around 13% being singletons. Sequencing was carried out using whole blood. Receptors originate from an adult who was a healthcare worker with PCR-confirmed SARS-CoV-2 infection or an uninfected control (not recorded which).

This clonotype was recorded at least ten times. J is TRBJ2-6 and V is TRBV9; 11 bases fit TRBD2. V lost 0 bases, J lost 3 bases, and 5 bases stayed unmatched. Germline values: CDR1 SGDLS, CDR2 YYNGEE. The CDR3 runs 18 residues. This chain's CDR3 is CASSVGLAGTFGANVLTF. CDR3 sequence (DNA): TGTGCCAGCAGCGTAGGACTAGCGGGGACATTTGGGGCCAACGTCCTGACTTTC.

This clonotype was seen ten or more times. The chain is built from TRBV12-3 or TRBV12-4 and TRBJ1-3, with D uncertain. The CDR3 has 14 residues. Trimming stripped 5 bases from V and 4 bases from J, with 12 bases between. CDR3 in DNA: TGTGCCAGCAGTCCAGACACGGCAGGAAACACCATATATTTT. Its translation is CASSPDTAGNTIYF.

This clonotype occurred many times. This sequence joins TRBV11-2 and TRBJ2-6; the D is unclear. Deletions cut 4 bases from V and 0 bases from J, with 7 bases between. Germline CDR1 SGHAT, CDR2 FQNNGV. CDR3 length: 15 residues. Here the CDR3 DNA reads TGTGCCAGCAGCTGGTTCGGCTCTGGGGCCAACGTCCTGACTTTC. It is translated as CASSWFGSGANVLTF.

This clonotype was seen ten or more times. This sequence joins TRBV10-1 and TRBJ1-1; D is undetermined. The V gene's germline CDR1 is WNHNN and CDR2 SYGVQD (reference sequence). CDR3 length: 15 residues. Trimming took 2 bases from V and 9 from J, leaving 19 bases between them. DNA for the CDR3: TGCGCCAGCAGTGAGAGTCTTGGATCGGTCGGGAAAGCTTTCTTT. It codes for CASSESLGSVGKAFF.

The chain carries TRBV4-3 and TRBJ2-3; D is uncertain. Trimming took 2 bases from V and 0 from J, leaving 3 bases between them. The CDR3 is 13 residues long. Germline V CDR1 and CDR2: LGHNA, YSLEER. This chain's CDR3 is CASSQLSTDTQYF. CDR3 nucleotide sequence: TGCGCCAGCAGCCAACTTAGCACAGATACGCAGTATTTT.

There are a few counts of this clonotype. One junction end does not reproduce the germline sequence, and a read error may be involved. This chain links TRBV7-7 with TRBJ2-5; TRBD2 aligns across 9 bases. Germline V gene sequence: CDR1 SSHAT, CDR2 FNYEAQ (reference sequence). The CDR3 loop spans 17 amino acids. This chain's CDR3 is CASSLAGTSQGGETQYF. Here the CDR3 DNA reads TGTGCTAGCAGCTTAGCGGGGACTAGCCAGGGCGGAGAGACCCAGTACTTC.

The chain joins TRBV30 to TRBJ2-1; tentatively, D is TRBD1 (5 bases). V was clipped by 3 bases and J by 0 bases, with 12 bases between them. The CDR3 extends over 15 amino acids. Germline V gene data show CDR1 as GTSNPN and CDR2 as SVGIG (reference sequence). The CDR3 nucleotides are TGTGCCTGGAGGTTCCCAGGGTACTCCTACAATGAGCAGTTCTTC. Translated: CAWRFPGYSYNEQFF.

The J gene is TRBJ1-1, the V gene TRBV5-7, with D possibly being TRBD1 (5 bases). TRBV5-7 is filed as an ORF, its function uncertain. Trimming took off 1 base at V and 4 bases at J, with 11 bases between the two ends. The CDR3 has 14 residues. The CDR3 protein is CASSLRTSRTEAFF. CDR3 bases: TGTGCCAGCAGCTTGAGGACAAGTCGCACTGAAGCTTTCTTT.

This clonotype was observed a few times. The chain carries TRBV12-5 and TRBJ1-6, with unresolved D. This CDR3 spans 15 amino acids. V lost 1 base and J 7 bases, leaving 11 bases between the germline ends. Per the germline V gene, CDR1 is LGHNT and CDR2 is FRNRAP. The CDR3: CASGLGQVGNSPLHF. The DNA of the CDR3 is TGTGCTAGTGGTTTGGGGCAGGTCGGAAATTCACCCCTCCACTTT. The variable domain in full, completed from reference TRBV12-5 and TRBJ1-6, reads DARVTQTPRHKVTEMGQEVTMRCQPILGHNTVFWYRQTMMQGLELLAYFRNRAPLDDSGMPKDRFSAEMPDATLATLKIQPSEPRDSAVYFCASGLGQVGNSPLHFGNGTRLTVT.

This clonotype was observed at least ten times. The chain recombines TRBV7-2 with TRBJ2-2; TRBD1 matches at 11 bases. Trimming took 5 bases from V and 5 from J; bases not matched to a gene: 4. The CDR3 loop spans 15 amino acids. In germline, CDR1 is SGHTA, CDR2 FQGNSA. CDR3 protein: CASSPGQGATGELFF. In DNA form, the CDR3 reads TGTGCCAGCAGCCCCGGACAGGGGGCGACCGGGGAGCTGTTTTTT.

The sample holds a few counts of this clonotype. The chain uses TRBV7-8 and TRBJ1-5, with unresolved D. Germline V gene lookup returns CDR1 SGHVS and CDR2 FQNEAQ. V lost 9 bases and J 3 bases, leaving 12 bases between the germline ends. CDR3 length: 13 amino acids. The CDR3 nucleotides read TGTGCCAGTCGGGAGGGTGCCAATCAGCCCCAGCATTTT. It is translated as CASREGANQPQHF. The variable domain in full, completed from reference TRBV7-8 and TRBJ1-5, reads GAGVSQSPRYKVAKRGQDVALRCDPISGHVSLFWYQQALGQGPEFLTYFQNEAQLDKSGLPSDRFFAERPEGSVSTLKIQRTQQEDSAVYLCASREGANQPQHFGDGTRLSIL.

This clonotype was seen many times. The rearrangement uses TRBV20-1 and TRBJ2-7; 15 nucleotides agree with TRBD2. V dropped 5 bases and J dropped 2; count of bases not matched to a gene: 1. The CDR3 is 14 amino acids. Germline values: CDR1 DFQATT, CDR2 SNEGSKA (reference sequence). The CDR3 nucleotides read TGCAGTGCTGGGACTAGCGGGGGGCCCTACGAGCAGTACTTC. Protein: CSAGTSGGPYEQYF.

This clonotype was detected only once. The chain has TRBV7-2 and TRBJ2-7; D gene unclear. This CDR3 is built from 12 residues. Germline V lookup: CDR1 SGHTA, CDR2 FQGNSA. V lost 4 bases, J lost 0 bases, and 4 bases lay in between. CDR3 residues: CASSSYSYEQYF. In DNA, the CDR3 is TGTGCCAGCAGCTCATACTCCTACGAGCAGTACTTC.

In this sample, this clonotype turned up many times. The chain uses TRBV7-6 and TRBJ2-7, with a tentative D call TRBD2 (6 bases). Trimming stripped 3 bases from V and 4 bases from J, with 16 bases between. Germline assignment: CDR1 SGHVS and CDR2 FNYEAQ. This CDR3 contains 15 residues. The CDR3 DNA reads as TGTGCCAGCAGCTTTGGAGGGTCCCAGGTATACGAGCAGTACTTC. As protein: CASSFGGSQVYEQYF.

CDR3: CASSQDRVTGSYNEQFF. CDR3 DNA sequence: TGTGCCAGCAGCCAAGATCGGGTGACGGGCTCCTACAATGAGCAGTTCTTC. V gene TRBV3-1 combines with J gene TRBJ2-1; D is unresolved. The V gene lost 0 bases and the J gene lost 0 bases, with 12 bases spanning the gap. The germline gives CDR1 LGHDT, CDR2 YNNKEL (reference sequence). This CDR3 is built from 17 residues.

This clonotype was counted a few times. The chain is built from TRBV11-2 and TRBJ2-5, with D unresolved. V was trimmed by 3 bases and J by 4 bases, leaving 9 bases between them. The germline V gene encodes CDR1 SGHAT and CDR2 FQNNGV. The CDR3 covers 13 residues. DNA of the CDR3: TGTGCCAGCAGCTTCGGACCAAGAGAGACCCAGTACTTC. As protein: CASSFGPRETQYF.